This TCR beta chain was captured in a study of cytomegalovirus exposure and HLA in healthy donors. Points on this clone: Its cognate antigen is unknown.

Study-level results: The study recorded some 160 TCR beta chains that were cytomegalovirus-associated.

Germline lookup yields CDR1 SGHRS and CDR2 YFSETQ. The germline V and J ends were trimmed by 3 bases and 1 base, with 11 bases remaining between them. The CDR3 has 15 amino acids. 60 Vbeta and 13 Jbeta primers were used in PCR. In the source study's methods: Later work found around 80 million unique TCR beta chains, with 9.5 million to 14 million shared. TCRdb's table, derived via immunoSEQ multiplex PCR, lists solely in-frame clones and lacks some. V, J and clone size are those of that table, while D and trimming were read from the DNA. The sample has 90,000 or so clones, 65% to 80% seen once. The receptor was derived from a man in his fifties or sixties in good health and CMV-seronegative. What was sequenced was PBMCs. The chain has TRBV5-1 and TRBJ1-3, with D possibly TRBD1 on 6 matching bases. The CDR3 protein is CASSSPGASGNTIYF. CDR3 bases: TGCGCCAGCAGCTCCCCAGGGGCGTCTGGAAACACCATATATTTT.